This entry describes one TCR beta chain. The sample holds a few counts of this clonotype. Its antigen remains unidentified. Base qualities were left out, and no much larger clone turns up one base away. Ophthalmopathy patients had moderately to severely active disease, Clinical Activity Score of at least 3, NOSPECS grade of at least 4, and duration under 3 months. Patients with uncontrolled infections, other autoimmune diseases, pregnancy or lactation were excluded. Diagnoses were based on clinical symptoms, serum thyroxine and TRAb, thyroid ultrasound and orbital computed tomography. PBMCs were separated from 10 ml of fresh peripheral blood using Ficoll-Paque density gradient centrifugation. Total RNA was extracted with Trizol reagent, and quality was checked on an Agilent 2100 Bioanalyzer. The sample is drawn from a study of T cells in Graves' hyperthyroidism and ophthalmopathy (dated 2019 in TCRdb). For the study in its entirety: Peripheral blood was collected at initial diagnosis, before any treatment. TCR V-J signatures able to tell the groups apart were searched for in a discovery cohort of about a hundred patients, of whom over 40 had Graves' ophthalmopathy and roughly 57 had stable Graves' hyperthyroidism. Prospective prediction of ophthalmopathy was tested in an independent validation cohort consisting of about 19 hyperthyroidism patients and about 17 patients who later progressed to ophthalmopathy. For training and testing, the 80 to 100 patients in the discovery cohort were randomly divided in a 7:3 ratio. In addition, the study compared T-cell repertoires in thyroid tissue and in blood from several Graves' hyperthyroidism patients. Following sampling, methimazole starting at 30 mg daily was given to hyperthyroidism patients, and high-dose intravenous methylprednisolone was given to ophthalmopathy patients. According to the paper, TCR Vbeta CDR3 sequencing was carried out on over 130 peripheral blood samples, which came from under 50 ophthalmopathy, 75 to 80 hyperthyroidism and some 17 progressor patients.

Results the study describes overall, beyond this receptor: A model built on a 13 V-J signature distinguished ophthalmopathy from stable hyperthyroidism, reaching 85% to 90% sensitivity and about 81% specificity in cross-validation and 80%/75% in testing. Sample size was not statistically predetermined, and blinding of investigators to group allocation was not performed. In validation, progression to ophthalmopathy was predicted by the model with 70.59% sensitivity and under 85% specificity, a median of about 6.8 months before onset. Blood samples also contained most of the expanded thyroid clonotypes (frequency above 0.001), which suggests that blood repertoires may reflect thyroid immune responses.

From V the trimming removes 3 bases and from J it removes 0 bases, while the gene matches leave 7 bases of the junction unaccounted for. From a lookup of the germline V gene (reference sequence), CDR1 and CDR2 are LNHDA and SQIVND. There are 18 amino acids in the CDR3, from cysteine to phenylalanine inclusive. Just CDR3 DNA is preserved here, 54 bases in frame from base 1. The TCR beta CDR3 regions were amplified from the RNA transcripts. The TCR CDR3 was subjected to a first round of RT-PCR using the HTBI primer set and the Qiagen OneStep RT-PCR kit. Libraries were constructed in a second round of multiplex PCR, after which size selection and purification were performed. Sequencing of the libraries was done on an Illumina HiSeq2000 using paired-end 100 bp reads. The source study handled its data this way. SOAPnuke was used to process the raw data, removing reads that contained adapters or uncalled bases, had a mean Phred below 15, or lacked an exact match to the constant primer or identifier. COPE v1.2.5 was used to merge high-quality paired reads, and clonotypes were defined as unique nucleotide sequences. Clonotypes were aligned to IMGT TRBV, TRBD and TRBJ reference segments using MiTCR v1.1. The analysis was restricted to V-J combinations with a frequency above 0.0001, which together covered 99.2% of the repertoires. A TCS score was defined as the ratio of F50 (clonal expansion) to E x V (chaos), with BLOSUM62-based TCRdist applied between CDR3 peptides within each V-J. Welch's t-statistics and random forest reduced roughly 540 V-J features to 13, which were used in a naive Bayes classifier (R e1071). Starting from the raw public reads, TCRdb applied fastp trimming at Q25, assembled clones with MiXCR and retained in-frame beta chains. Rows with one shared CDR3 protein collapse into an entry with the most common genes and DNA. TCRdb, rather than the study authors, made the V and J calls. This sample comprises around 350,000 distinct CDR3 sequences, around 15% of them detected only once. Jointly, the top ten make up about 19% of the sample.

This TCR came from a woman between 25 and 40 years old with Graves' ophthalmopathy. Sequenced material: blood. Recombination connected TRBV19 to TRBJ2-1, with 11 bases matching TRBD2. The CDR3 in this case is CASSMVGTSGLSYNEQFF. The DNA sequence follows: TGTGCCAGTAGTATGGTTGGGACTAGCGGACTCTCCTACAATGAGCAGTTCTTC. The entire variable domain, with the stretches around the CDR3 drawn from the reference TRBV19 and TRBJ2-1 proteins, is DGGITQSPKYLFRKEGQNVTLSCEQNLNHDAMYWYRQDPGQGLRLIYYSQIVNDFQKGDIAEGYSVSREKKESFPLTVTSAQKNPTAFYLCASSMVGTSGLSYNEQFFGPGTRLTVL.